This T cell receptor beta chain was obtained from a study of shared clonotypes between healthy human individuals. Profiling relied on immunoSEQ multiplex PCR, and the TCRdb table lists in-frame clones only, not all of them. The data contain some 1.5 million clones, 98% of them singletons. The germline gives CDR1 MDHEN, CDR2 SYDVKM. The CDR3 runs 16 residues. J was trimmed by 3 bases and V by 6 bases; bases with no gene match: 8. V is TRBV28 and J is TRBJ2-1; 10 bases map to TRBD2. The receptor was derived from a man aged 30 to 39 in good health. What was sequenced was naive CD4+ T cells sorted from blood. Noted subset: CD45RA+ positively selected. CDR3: CASRRSASGSYNEQFF. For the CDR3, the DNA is TGTGCCAGCAGACGGTCGGCTAGCGGGAGCTACAATGAGCAGTTCTTC.